This is a list of T cell receptor beta chains from one sample in a study of tumor and adjacent non-tumor tissue in lung cancer. Each CDR3 protein gets one entry after TCRdb re-called the multiplex PCR reads with MiXCR. The sample holds tens of thousands of distinct CDR3 sequences; 55% to 75% are singletons and the top ten take just over 20%. The sequenced sample was lung tumor tissue. These TCRs come from a man between 50 and 59 years old with non-small cell lung cancer. Each CDR3 is given with its conserved first and last residue. Fields, in order: V gene, D gene, clone size, J gene, CDR3 DNA, CDR3 protein. The D gene is left open where the match is weak. Some rows have no size entry. The others give once, few or many, or a class for an expanded clone.

v_gene: TRBV20-1; d_gene: NA; abundance: NA; j_gene: TRBJ2-1; CDR3nt: TGCAGTGCCCAGGACAGTTGGAAATACAATGAGCAGTTCTTC; CDR3aa: CSAQDSWKYNEQFF
v_gene: TRBV28; d_gene: TRBD1; abundance: NA; j_gene: TRBJ2-2; CDR3nt: TGTGCCAGCAGGGGACAGGGGGCCGTCGGGGAGCTGTTTTTT; CDR3aa: CASRGQGAVGELFF
v_gene: TRBV10-3; d_gene: NA; abundance: many; j_gene: TRBJ2-1; CDR3nt: TGTGCCATCAGTGAGTCCTCTCGTGGAGGATCCAATGAGCAGTTCTTC; CDR3aa: CAISESSRGGSNEQFF
v_gene: TRBV9; d_gene: TRBD2; abundance: NA; j_gene: TRBJ2-5; CDR3nt: TGTGCCAGCAGCGTAGGGGCTAGCGGGGTCTTTCAAGAGACCCAGTACTTC; CDR3aa: CASSVGASGVFQETQYF
v_gene: TRBV6-4; d_gene: TRBD2; abundance: NA; j_gene: TRBJ2-1; CDR3nt: TGTGCCTGCAAGAACGTGGGAGGGAATGAGCAGTTCTTC; CDR3aa: CACKNVGGNEQFF
v_gene: TRBV5-4; d_gene: TRBD2; abundance: many; j_gene: TRBJ2-3; CDR3nt: TGTGCCAGCAGTCTCGGGGGGGCAGATACGCAGTATTTT; CDR3aa: CASSLGGADTQYF
v_gene: TRBV7-9; d_gene: NA; abundance: many; j_gene: TRBJ2-1; CDR3nt: TGTGCCAGCAGCTTAATGAGTGAGCAGTTCTTC; CDR3aa: CASSLMSEQFF
v_gene: TRBV7-8; d_gene: TRBD1; abundance: few; j_gene: TRBJ2-3; CDR3nt: TGTGCCAGCAGCTTAGCGCAGGGACAGGGGCCAGATACGCAGTATTTT; CDR3aa: CASSLAQGQGPDTQYF
v_gene: TRBV7-8; d_gene: NA; abundance: many; j_gene: TRBJ2-7; CDR3nt: TGTGCCAGCAGCCCACGCGAGGGCCCCTACGAGCAGTACTTC; CDR3aa: CASSPREGPYEQYF
v_gene: TRBV28; d_gene: NA; abundance: NA; j_gene: TRBJ1-5; CDR3nt: TGTGCCAGCGGAAGGGGGGGGAATCAGCCCCAGCATTTT; CDR3aa: CASGRGGNQPQHF
v_gene: TRBV25-1; d_gene: NA; abundance: NA; j_gene: TRBJ2-3; CDR3nt: TGTGCCAGCAGTGACGAGACCCGCACAGATACGCAGTATTTT; CDR3aa: CASSDETRTDTQYF
v_gene: TRBV11-3; d_gene: TRBD2; abundance: NA; j_gene: TRBJ2-3; CDR3nt: TGTGCCAGCAGCTTAGGGACTAGCGTGGGAATCACAGATACGCAGTTTTTT; CDR3aa: CASSLGTSVGITDTQFF
v_gene: TRBV12-3/TRBV12-4; d_gene: TRBD1; abundance: NA; j_gene: TRBJ1-5; CDR3nt: TGTGCCAGCAGGAAACAGGGGTCGGGCAATCAGTCCCAGCATTTT; CDR3aa: CASRKQGSGNQSQHF
v_gene: TRBV28; d_gene: TRBD1; abundance: many; j_gene: TRBJ2-7; CDR3nt: TGTGCCAGCGGACAGGACTACGAGCAGTACTTC; CDR3aa: CASGQDYEQYF
v_gene: TRBV11-2; d_gene: NA; abundance: NA; j_gene: TRBJ2-1; CDR3nt: TGTGCCAGCAGCTCCCGGACTTCCCCCGAGCAGTTCTTT; CDR3aa: CASSSRTSPEQFF
v_gene: TRBV4-1; d_gene: TRBD2; abundance: NA; j_gene: TRBJ2-1; CDR3nt: TGCGCCATCAGCCTCGGCGTCCATGGGGGAGCGGGAATTAACAATGAGCAGTTCTTC; CDR3aa: CAISLGVHGGAGINNEQFF